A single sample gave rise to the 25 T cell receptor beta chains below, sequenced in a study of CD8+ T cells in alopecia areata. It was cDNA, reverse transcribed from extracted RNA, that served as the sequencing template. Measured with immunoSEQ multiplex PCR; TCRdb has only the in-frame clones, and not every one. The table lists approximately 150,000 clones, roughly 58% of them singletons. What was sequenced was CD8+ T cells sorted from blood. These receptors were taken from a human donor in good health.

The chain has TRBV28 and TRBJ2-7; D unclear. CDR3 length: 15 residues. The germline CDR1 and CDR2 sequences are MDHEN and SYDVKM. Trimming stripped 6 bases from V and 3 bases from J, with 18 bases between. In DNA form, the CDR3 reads TGTGCCAGCAGCCAAACGACCCACTCAGACTACGAGCAGTACTTC. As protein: CASSQTTHSDYEQYF. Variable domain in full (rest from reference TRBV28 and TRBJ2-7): DVKVTQSSRYLVKRTGEKVFLECVQDMDHENMFWYRQDPGLGLRLIYFSYDVKMKEKGDIPEGYSVSREKKERFSLILESASTNQTSMYLCASSQTTHSDYEQYFGPGTRLTVT.

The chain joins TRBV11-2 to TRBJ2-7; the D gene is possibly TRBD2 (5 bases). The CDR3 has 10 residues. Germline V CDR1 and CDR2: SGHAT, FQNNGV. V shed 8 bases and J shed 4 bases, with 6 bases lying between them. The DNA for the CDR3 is TGTGCCAGCCGCGGGTACGAGCAGTACTTC. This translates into CASRGYEQYF.

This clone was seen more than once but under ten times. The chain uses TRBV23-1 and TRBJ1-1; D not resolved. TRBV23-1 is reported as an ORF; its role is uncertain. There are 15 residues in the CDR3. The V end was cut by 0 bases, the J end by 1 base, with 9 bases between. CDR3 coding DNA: TGCGCCAGCAGTCAATCGCGAAGGACGAACACTGAAGCTTTCTTT. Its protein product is CASSQSRRTNTEAFF.

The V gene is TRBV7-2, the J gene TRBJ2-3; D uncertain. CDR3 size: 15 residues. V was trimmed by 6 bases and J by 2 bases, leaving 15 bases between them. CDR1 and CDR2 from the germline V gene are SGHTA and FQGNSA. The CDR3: CASRNPVSLTDTQYF. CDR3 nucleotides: TGTGCCAGCAGGAATCCCGTCTCCCTCACAGATACGCAGTATTTT.

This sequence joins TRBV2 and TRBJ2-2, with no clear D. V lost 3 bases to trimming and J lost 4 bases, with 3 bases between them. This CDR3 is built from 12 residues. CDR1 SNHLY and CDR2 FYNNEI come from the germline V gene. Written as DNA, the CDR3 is TGTGCCAGCAGTGATTTCACCGGGGAGCTGTTTTTT. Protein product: CASSDFTGELFF. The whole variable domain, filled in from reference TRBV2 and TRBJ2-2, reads EPEVTQTPSHQVTQMGQEVILRCVPISNHLYFYWYRQILGQKVEFLVSFYNNEISEKSEIFDDQFSVERPDGSNFTLKIRSTKLEDSAMYFCASSDFTGELFFGEGSRLTVL.

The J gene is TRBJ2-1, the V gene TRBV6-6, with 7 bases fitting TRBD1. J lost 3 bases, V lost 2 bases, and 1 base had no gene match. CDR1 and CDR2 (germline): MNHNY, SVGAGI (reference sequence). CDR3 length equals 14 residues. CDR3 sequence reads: CASSYRDSYNEQFF. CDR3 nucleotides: TGTGCCAGCAGTTACAGGGACAGCTACAATGAGCAGTTCTTC.

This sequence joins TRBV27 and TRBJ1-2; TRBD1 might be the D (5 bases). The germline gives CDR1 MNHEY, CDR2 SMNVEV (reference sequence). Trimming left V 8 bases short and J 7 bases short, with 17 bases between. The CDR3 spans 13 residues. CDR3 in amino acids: CASGHSRGSGYTF. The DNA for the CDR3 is TGTGCCAGCGGGCATAGTAGGGGTAGTGGCTACACCTTC.

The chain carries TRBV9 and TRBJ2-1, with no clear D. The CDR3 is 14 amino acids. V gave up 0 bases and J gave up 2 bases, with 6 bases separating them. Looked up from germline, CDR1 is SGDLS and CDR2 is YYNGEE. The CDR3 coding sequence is TGTGCCAGCAGCGTAGCGGATGCCTACAATGAGCAGTTCTTC. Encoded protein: CASSVADAYNEQFF.

The CDR3 protein is CSVDPGVANYGYTF. CDR3 DNA: TGCAGCGTTGATCCGGGGGTAGCTAACTATGGCTACACCTTC. The chain carries TRBV29-1 and TRBJ1-2; maybe TRBD1 (5 bases). The CDR3 runs to 14 residues. V was trimmed by 3 bases and J by 0 bases, leaving 11 bases between them. Germline CDR1 reads SQVTM; CDR2 reads ANQGSEA.

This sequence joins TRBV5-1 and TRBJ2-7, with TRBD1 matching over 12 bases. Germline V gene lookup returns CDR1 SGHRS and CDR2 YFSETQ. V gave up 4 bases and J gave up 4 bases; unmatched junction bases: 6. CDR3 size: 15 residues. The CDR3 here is CASSAPGQGAYEQYF. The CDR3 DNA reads TGCGCCAGCAGCGCTCCGGGACAGGGGGCTTACGAGCAGTACTTC.

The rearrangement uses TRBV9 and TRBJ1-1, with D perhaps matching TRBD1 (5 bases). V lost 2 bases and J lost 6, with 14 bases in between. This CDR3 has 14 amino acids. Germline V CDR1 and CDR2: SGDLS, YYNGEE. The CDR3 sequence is CASSVRGGSAEAFF. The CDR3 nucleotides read TGTGCCAGCAGCGTGCGGGGGGGATCAGCTGAAGCTTTCTTT.

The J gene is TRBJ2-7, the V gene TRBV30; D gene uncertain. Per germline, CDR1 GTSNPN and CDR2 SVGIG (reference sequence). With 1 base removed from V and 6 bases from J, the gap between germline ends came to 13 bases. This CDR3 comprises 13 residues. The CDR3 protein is CAWSAQVGGEQYF. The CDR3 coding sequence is TGTGCCTGGAGTGCGCAGGTGGGTGGCGAGCAGTACTTC.

CDR3 nucleotides: TGTGCCAGCAGTTTCCCCGGGACAGGATCCTCCCAGGGGCAGTTCTTC. The encoded protein is CASSFPGTGSSQGQFF. This rearrangement joins TRBV4-2 to TRBJ2-1; 8 positions agree with TRBD1. This CDR3 has 16 residues. The V and J ends lost 6 bases and 12 bases, in that order; junction bases with no gene match: 19. Per the germline V gene, CDR1 is LGHNA and CDR2 is YNFKEQ.

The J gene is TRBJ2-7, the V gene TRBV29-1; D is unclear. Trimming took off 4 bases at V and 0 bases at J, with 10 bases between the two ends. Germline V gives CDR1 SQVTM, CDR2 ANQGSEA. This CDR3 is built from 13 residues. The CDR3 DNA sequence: TGCAGCGTTGCTGGGTCGGGCTCCTACGAGCAGTACTTC. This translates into CSVAGSGSYEQYF.

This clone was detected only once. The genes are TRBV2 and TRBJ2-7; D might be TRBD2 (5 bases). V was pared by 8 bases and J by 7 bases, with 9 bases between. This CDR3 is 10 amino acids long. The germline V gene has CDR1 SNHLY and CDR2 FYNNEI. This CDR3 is CASVGREQYF. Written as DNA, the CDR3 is TGTGCCAGCGTGGGGAGAGAGCAGTACTTC. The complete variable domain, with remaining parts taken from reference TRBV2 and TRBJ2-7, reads EPEVTQTPSHQVTQMGQEVILRCVPISNHLYFYWYRQILGQKVEFLVSFYNNEISEKSEIFDDQFSVERPDGSNFTLKIRSTKLEDSAMYFCASVGREQYFGPGTRLTVT.

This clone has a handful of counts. The CDR3 bases are TGTGCCAGCAGCCAGGACGGCAACCAAGAGACCCAGTACTTC. Its translation: CASSQDGNQETQYF. The genes are TRBV7-3 and TRBJ2-5; D unresolved. Between the trimmed V and J ends, which lost 5 bases and 0 bases, there was a span of 10 bases. The CDR3 spans 14 residues. Germline V gene sequence: CDR1 SGHTA, CDR2 FQGTGA.

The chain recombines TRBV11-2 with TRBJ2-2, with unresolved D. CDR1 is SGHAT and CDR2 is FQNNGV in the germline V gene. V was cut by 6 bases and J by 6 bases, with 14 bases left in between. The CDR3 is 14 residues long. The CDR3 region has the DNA TGTGCCAGCAGATCCGTCCGGGTATCCGGGGAGCTGTTTTTT. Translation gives CASRSVRVSGELFF.

For the CDR3, the DNA is TGTGCCAGCAGCCTACTCCGGGACTCATCCACAGATACGCAGTATTTT. Protein product: CASSLLRDSSTDTQYF. The chain is built from TRBV6-6 and TRBJ2-3; possibly TRBD2 for D (6 bases). The V end was cut by 6 bases, the J end by 2 bases, with 18 bases between. The CDR3 loop spans 16 amino acids. Germline-derived CDR1 and CDR2 are MNHNY and SVGAGI (reference sequence).

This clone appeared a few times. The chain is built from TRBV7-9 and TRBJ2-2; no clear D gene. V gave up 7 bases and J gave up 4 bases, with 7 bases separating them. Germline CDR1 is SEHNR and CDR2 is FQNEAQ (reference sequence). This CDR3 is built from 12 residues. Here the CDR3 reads CASKDGTGELFF. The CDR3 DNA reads TGTGCCAGCAAGGACGGCACCGGGGAGCTGTTTTTT.

The CDR3 reads CASSTGDGYTF. CDR3 sequence (DNA): TGTGCCAGCAGCACAGGGGATGGCTACACCTTC. The V call is TRBV11-2, the J call TRBJ1-2, with 7 bases identical to TRBD1. V was pared by 5 bases and J by 6 bases, with 0 bases of the junction left unmatched. The CDR3 contains 11 residues. Germline CDR1 reads SGHAT; CDR2 reads FQNNGV.

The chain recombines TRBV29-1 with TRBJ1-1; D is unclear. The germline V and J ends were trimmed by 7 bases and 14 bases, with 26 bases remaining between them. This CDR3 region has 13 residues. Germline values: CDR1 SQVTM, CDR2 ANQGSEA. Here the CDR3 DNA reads TGCAGCGCCACGGGCGGCGACTCGGACCAAAAGTTCTTT. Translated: CSATGGDSDQKFF.

CDR3 amino acids: CASSNSNEQFF. The CDR3 DNA reads as TGTGCCAGCAGCAACTCGAATGAGCAGTTCTTC. This chain connects TRBV9 to TRBJ2-1; D remains ambiguous. The ends were cut back, 4 bases at V and 7 bases at J, with 6 bases in the middle. This CDR3 is 11 amino acids long. Germline loops: CDR1 SGDLS, CDR2 YYNGEE.

CDR3 sequence: CASSLSGTGVHEQYF. CDR3 bases: TGTGCCAGCAGCTTATCCGGGACAGGGGTCCACGAGCAGTACTTC. The V and J genes are TRBV7-9 and TRBJ2-7, with 10 bases lining up with TRBD1. After removal of 2 bases from V and 5 bases from J, the junction contained 6 bases not matched to a gene. In germline, CDR1 is SEHNR, CDR2 FQNEAQ (reference sequence). The CDR3 runs 15 residues.

CDR3 DNA: TGTGCCAGCAGCATGGGCTATTTCTACGAGCAGTACTTC. Its protein product is CASSMGYFYEQYF. The chain joins TRBV27 to TRBJ2-7; D is uncertain. There are 13 residues in the CDR3. The V gene's germline CDR1 is MNHEY and CDR2 SMNVEV (reference sequence). The V end lost 6 bases, the J end lost 3 bases, and 12 bases lay between the germline ends.

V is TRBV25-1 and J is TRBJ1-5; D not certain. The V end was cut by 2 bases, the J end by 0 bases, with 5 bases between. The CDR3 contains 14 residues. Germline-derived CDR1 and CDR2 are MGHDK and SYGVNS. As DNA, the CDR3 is TGTGCCAGCAGTGAAAGCGGTAGCAATCAGCCCCAGCATTTT. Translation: CASSESGSNQPQHF.